Each of the 8 T cell receptor beta chains below was sequenced from the same sample in a study of monozygotic twins with inflammatory bowel disease. TCRdb derives one entry per CDR3 protein from the 5' RACE reads, leaving out DNA. The repertoire table contains some 300,000 distinct CDR3 sequences. The sequencing sample was made of blood. These receptor sequences come from a human donor with ulcerative colitis or Crohn's disease, or a healthy co-twin of an affected twin (not recorded which).

The rearrangement uses TRBV7-2 and TRBJ2-3; lacking DNA, the TRBD2 call made by TCRdb goes unchecked. Looked up from germline, CDR1 is SGHTA and CDR2 is FQGNSA. The CDR3 runs to 16 residues. CDR3: CASSLAPGVSTDTQYF. The full variable domain, with the rest looked up from reference TRBV7-2 and TRBJ2-3, is GAGVSQSPSNKVTEKGKDVELRCDPISGHTALYWYRQSLGQGLEFLIYFQGNSAPDKSGLPSDRFSAERTGGSVSTLTIQRTQQEDSAVYLCASSLAPGVSTDTQYFGPGTRLTVL.

This chain uses TRBV5-1 with TRBJ2-1; TCRdb's D gene call, TRBD2, goes unchecked for lack of DNA. Germline-derived CDR1 and CDR2 are SGHRS and YFSETQ. The CDR3 totals 14 residues. This chain's CDR3 is CASKAGSGTNEQFF.

V is TRBV5-1 and J is TRBJ2-7; TCRdb's assignment of TRBD1 cannot be checked, as there is no DNA. The CDR3 is 16 residues long. In germline, CDR1 is SGHRS, CDR2 YFSETQ. The CDR3 protein is CASSPMTGTGSWEQYF. Complete variable domain (other parts from reference TRBV5-1 and TRBJ2-7): KAGVTQTPRYLIKTRGQQVTLSCSPISGHRSVSWYQQTPGQGLQFLFEYFSETQRNKGNFPGRFSGRQFSNSRSEMNVSTLELGDSALYLCASSPMTGTGSWEQYFGPGTRLTVT.

This sequence joins TRBV5-1 and TRBJ2-4. The CDR3 loop spans 14 amino acids. Germline CDR1 is SGHRS and CDR2 is YFSETQ. This chain's CDR3 is CASSQDGAKNIQYF.

The CDR3 sequence is CASSLAVGSGELFF. This sequence joins TRBV7-9 and TRBJ2-2. The germline V gene encodes CDR1 SEHNR and CDR2 FQNEAQ (reference sequence). The CDR3 has 14 residues. The whole variable domain, filled in from reference TRBV7-9 and TRBJ2-2, reads DTGVSQNPRHKITKRGQNVTFRCDPISEHNRLYWYRQTLGQGPEFLTYFQNEAQLEKSRLLSDRFSAERPKGSFSTLEIQRTEQGDSAMYLCASSLAVGSGELFFGEGSRLTVL.

The chain joins TRBV5-4 to TRBJ2-5. The germline V gene encodes CDR1 SGHNT and CDR2 YYREEE (reference sequence). CDR3 length: 14 amino acids. CDR3 region: CASSLEGSRETQYF.

This sequence joins TRBV20-1 and TRBJ1-1. The CDR3 covers 14 residues. Germline V lookup: CDR1 DFQATT, CDR2 SNEGSKA (reference sequence). The CDR3 spells CSARVWGEDTEAFF.

The chain employs TRBV28 and TRBJ1-3. The CDR3 is made up of 15 amino acids. CDR1 and CDR2 (germline): MDHEN, SYDVKM. CDR3 sequence reads: CASSSLAGLGNTIYF.